Presented here are 6 T cell receptor beta chains from one specimen sequenced in a study of T cells in Graves' hyperthyroidism and ophthalmopathy. TCR beta CDR3 regions were amplified from RNA transcripts. The HTBI primer set was used in a first-round RT-PCR of the TCR CDR3. From the multiplex PCR reads, TCRdb called clonotypes with MiXCR, one entry per CDR3 protein. The data hold around 500,000 distinct CDR3 sequences, with approximately 15% observed a single time. The specimen sequenced was blood. All receptors come from a middle-aged woman with Graves' hyperthyroidism.

The table lists this clonotype with many counts. The CDR3 sequence is CASGLVGVDTQYF. For the CDR3, the DNA is TGTGCTAGTGGTTTGGTAGGAGTAGATACGCAGTATTTT. This chain joins TRBV12-5 and TRBJ2-3; D not certain. CDR3 length: 13 amino acids. Trimming removed 0 bases at V and 5 bases at J, with 6 bases between. The germline V gene encodes CDR1 LGHNT and CDR2 FRNRAP.

This clonotype was seen ten or more times. This chain uses TRBV3-1 with TRBJ1-2; the D is unclear. The CDR3 spans 16 residues. The germline gives CDR1 LGHDT, CDR2 YNNKEL (reference sequence). V gave up 3 bases and J gave up 0 bases, with 14 bases separating them. CDR3 nucleotides: TGTGCCAGCAGCCAGGAACTAGGACCATCTAACTATGGCTACACCTTC. Encoded protein: CASSQELGPSNYGYTF.

This clonotype has a handful of counts. The chain employs TRBV29-1 and TRBJ2-7, with D perhaps matching TRBD2 (6 bases). V dropped 1 base and J dropped 3 bases, with 10 bases sitting between them. Germline V lookup: CDR1 SQVTM, CDR2 ANQGSEA. CDR3 size: 13 residues. Here the CDR3 DNA reads TGCAGCGTTGAAGGTGGCGGGAACTACGAGCAGTACTTC. It specifies CSVEGGGNYEQYF.

This clonotype was detected ten times or more. The V and J genes are TRBV13 and TRBJ2-3; D assignment may be TRBD1 or TRBD2 (6 bases each). This CDR3 contains 16 residues. The ends were cut back, 2 bases at V and 2 bases at J, with 14 bases in the middle. Looked up from germline, CDR1 is PRHDT and CDR2 is FYEKMQ (reference sequence). CDR3 protein: CASSLRAGHPTDTQYF. The CDR3 DNA reads as TGTGCCAGCAGCTTAAGGGCGGGACATCCCACAGATACGCAGTATTTT.

This clonotype has ten or more counts. This chain connects TRBV3-1 to TRBJ2-7, with 13 bases identical to TRBD2. Germline CDR1 reads LGHDT; CDR2 reads YNNKEL (reference sequence). V was pared by 1 base and J by 6 bases, with 3 bases of the junction left unmatched. CDR3 length: 15 residues. DNA for the CDR3: TGTGCCAGCAGCCAAGTACTAGCGGGAGGGGGCGAGCAGTACTTC. Encoded protein: CASSQVLAGGGEQYF.

This clonotype was picked up a small number of times. The chain carries TRBV28 and TRBJ2-1; D may be TRBD1 (7 bases). The CDR3 has 14 amino acids. The V end lost 7 bases, the J end lost 4 bases, and 14 bases lay between the germline ends. Germline V lookup: CDR1 MDHEN, CDR2 SYDVKM. CDR3 bases: TGTGCCAGCACCGGAGGGACAGAGTACAATGAGCAGTTCTTC. This gives the protein CASTGGTEYNEQFF.